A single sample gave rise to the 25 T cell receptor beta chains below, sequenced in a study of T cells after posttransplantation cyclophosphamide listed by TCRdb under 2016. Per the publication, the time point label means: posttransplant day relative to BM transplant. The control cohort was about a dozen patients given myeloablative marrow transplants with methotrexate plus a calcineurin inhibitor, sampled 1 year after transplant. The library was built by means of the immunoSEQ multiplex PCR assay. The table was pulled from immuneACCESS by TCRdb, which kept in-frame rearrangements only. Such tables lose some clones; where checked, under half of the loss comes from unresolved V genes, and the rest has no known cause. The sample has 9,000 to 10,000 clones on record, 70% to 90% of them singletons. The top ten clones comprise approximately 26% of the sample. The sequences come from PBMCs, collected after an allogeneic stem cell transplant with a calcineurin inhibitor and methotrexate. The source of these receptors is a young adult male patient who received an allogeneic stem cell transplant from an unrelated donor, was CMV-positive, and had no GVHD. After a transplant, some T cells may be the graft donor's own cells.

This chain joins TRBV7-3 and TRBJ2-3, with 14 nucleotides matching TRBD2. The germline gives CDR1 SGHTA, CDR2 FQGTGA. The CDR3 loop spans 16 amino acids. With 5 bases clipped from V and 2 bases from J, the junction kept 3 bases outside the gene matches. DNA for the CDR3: TGTGCCAGCAGCCAGACTAGCGGGAGGGCCACAGATACGCAGTATTTT. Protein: CASSQTSGRATDTQYF. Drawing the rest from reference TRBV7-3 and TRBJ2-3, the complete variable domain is GAGVSQTPSNKVTEKGKYVELRCDPISGHTALYWYRQSLGQGPEFLIYFQGTGAADDSGLPNDRFFAVRPEGSVSTLKIQRTERGDSAVYLCASSQTSGRATDTQYFGPGTRLTVL.

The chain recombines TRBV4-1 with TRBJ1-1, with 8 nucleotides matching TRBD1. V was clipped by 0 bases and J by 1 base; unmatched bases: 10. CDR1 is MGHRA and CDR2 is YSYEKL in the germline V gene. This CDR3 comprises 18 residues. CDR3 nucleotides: TGCGCCAGCAGCCAAGATCAACGTAACAGGGGGGCGAACACTGAAGCTTTCTTT. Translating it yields CASSQDQRNRGANTEAFF.

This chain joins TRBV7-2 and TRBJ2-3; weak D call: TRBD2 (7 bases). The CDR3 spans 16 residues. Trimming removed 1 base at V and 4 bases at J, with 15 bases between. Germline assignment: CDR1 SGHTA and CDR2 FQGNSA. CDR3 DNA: TGTGCCAGCAGCTTAGTAGGTGGGAGGGGGGCAGATACGCAGTATTTT. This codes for CASSLVGGRGADTQYF. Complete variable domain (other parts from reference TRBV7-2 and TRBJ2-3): GAGVSQSPSNKVTEKGKDVELRCDPISGHTALYWYRQSLGQGLEFLIYFQGNSAPDKSGLPSDRFSAERTGGSVSTLTIQRTQQEDSAVYLCASSLVGGRGADTQYFGPGTRLTVL.

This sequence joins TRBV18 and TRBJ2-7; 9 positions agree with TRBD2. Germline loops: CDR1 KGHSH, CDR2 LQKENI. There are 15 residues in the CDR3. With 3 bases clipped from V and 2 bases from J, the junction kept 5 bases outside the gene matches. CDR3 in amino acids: CASSPSGRHTYEQYV. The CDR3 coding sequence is TGTGCCAGCTCACCCAGCGGGAGGCATACCTACGAGCAGTACGTC.

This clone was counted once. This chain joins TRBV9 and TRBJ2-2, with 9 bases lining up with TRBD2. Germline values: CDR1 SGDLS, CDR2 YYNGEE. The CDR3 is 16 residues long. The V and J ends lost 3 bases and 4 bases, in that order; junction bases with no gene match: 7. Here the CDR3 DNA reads TGTGCCAGCAGCGCCGGACTAGCGCGACTCACCGGGGAGCTGTTTTTT. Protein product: CASSAGLARLTGELFF.

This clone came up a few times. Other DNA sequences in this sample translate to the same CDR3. CDR3 protein: CASSLVLAGENEQFF. The CDR3 region has the DNA TGTGCCAGCAGCTTAGTCCTAGCGGGAGAGAATGAGCAGTTCTTC. The J gene is TRBJ2-1, the V gene TRBV7-3, with 10 bases identical to TRBD2. The germline V gene encodes CDR1 SGHTA and CDR2 FQGTGA. V shed 2 bases, J shed 7 bases, and the junction held 5 bases outside the gene matches. The CDR3 is 15 amino acids.

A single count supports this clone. DNA of the CDR3: TGTGCCAGCAGCCGCCCCGCGAGGTACAATGAGCAGTTCTTC. Translated: CASSRPARYNEQFF. The rearrangement links TRBV5-6 to TRBJ2-1; D gene uncertain. V gave up 4 bases and J gave up 4 bases, with 12 bases separating them. The CDR3 consists of 14 residues. CDR1 SGHDT and CDR2 YYEEEE come from the germline V gene.

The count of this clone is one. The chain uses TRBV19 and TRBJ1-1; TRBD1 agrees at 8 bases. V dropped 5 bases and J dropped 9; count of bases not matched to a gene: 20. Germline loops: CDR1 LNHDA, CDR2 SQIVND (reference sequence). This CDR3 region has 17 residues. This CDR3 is CASSALRSGTGQLKAFF. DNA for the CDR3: TGTGCCAGTAGTGCCCTCCGTTCCGGGACAGGACAGTTGAAAGCTTTCTTT.

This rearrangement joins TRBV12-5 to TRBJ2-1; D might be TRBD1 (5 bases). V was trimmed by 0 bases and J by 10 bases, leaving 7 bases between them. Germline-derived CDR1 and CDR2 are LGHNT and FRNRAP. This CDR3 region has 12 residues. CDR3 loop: CASGLVQAEQFF. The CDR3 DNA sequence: TGTGCTAGTGGTTTGGTACAGGCCGAGCAGTTCTTC.

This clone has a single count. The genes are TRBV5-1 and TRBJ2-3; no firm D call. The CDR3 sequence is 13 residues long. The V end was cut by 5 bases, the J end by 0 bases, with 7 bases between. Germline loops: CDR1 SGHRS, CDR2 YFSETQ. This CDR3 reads CASRVSSTDTQYF. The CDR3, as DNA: TGCGCCAGCAGGGTTAGTAGCACAGATACGCAGTATTTT.

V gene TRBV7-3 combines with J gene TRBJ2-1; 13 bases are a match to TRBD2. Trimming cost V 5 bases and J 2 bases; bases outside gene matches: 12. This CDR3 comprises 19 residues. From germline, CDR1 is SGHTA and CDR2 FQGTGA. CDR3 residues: CASSQTGTSGIGPYNEQFF. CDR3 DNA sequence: TGTGCCAGCAGCCAGACAGGGACTAGCGGGATCGGTCCCTACAATGAGCAGTTCTTC.

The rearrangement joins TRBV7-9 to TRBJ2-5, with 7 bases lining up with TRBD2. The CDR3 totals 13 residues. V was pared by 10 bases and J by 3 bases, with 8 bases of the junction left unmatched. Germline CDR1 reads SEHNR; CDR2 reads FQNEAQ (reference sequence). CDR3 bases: TGTGCCACCTCTTGGGGAGGGGAAGAGACCCAGTACTTC. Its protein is CATSWGGEETQYF.

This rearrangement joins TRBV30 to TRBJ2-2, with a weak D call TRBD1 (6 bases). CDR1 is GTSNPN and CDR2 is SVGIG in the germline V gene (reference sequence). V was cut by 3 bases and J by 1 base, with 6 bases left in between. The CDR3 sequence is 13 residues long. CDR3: CAWRQGNTGELFF. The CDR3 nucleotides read TGTGCCTGGAGACAGGGGAACACCGGGGAGCTGTTTTTT.

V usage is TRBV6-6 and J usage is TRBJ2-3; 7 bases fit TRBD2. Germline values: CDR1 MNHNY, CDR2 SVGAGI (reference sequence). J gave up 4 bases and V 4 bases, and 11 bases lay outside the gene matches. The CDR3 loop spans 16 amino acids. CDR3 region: CASSFWGGRRSDTQYF. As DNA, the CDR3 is TGTGCCAGCAGTTTCTGGGGCGGGAGAAGATCAGATACGCAGTATTTT.

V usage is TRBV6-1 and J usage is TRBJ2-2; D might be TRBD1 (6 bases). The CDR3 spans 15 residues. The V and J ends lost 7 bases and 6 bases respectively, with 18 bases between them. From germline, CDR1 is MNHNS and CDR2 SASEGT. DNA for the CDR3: TGTGCCAGCACGGCCGGGACATACTTCTCCGGGGAGCTGTTTTTT. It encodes CASTAGTYFSGELFF.

The CDR3 coding sequence is TGTGCCAGCAGCCCCCACACAGATACGCAGTATTTT. It is translated as CASSPHTDTQYF. This chain uses TRBV7-2 with TRBJ2-3; D ambiguous. V shed 5 bases and J shed 2 bases, with 5 bases lying between them. The CDR3 is made up of 12 amino acids. From germline, CDR1 is SGHTA and CDR2 FQGNSA.

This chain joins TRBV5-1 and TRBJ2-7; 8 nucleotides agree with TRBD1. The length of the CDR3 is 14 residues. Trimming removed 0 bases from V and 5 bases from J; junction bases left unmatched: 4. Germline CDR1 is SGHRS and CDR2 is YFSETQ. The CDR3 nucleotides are TGCGCCAGCAGCTTGGGCCAGGGGGCCGACGAGCAGTACGTC. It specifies CASSLGQGADEQYV.

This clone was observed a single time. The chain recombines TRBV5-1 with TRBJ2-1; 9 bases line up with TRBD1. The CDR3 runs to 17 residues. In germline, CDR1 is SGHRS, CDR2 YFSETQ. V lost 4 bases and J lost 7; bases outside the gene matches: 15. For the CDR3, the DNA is TGCGCCAGCAGCCCTTTGGGCGGGACAGGGAGGACGAATGAGCAGTTCTTC. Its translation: CASSPLGGTGRTNEQFF.

CDR3: CSVERIGTGELFF. The CDR3 DNA follows: TGCAGCGTTGAGAGAATCGGCACCGGGGAGCTGTTTTTT. V and J are TRBV29-1 and TRBJ2-2, with D hard to call. V was trimmed by 3 bases and J by 4 bases, leaving 9 bases between them. The CDR3 is 13 residues long. Germline CDR1 is SQVTM and CDR2 is ANQGSEA.

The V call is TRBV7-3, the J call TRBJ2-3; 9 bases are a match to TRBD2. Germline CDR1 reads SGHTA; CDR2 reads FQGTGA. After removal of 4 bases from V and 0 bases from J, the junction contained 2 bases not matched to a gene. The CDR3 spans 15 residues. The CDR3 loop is CASSSLAGSTDTQYF. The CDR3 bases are TGTGCCAGCAGCTCCCTAGCGGGGAGCACAGATACGCAGTATTTT.

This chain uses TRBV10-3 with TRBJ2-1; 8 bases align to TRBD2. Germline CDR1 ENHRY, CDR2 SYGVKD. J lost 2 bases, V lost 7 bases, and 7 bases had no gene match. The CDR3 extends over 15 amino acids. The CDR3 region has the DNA TGTGCCATCACCCGACTAGCGAACACCTACAATGAGCAGTTCTTC. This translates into CAITRLANTYNEQFF.

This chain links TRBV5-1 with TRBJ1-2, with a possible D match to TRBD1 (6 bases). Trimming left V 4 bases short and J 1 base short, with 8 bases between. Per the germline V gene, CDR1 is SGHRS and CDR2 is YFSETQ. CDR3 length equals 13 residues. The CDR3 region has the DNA TGCGCCAGCAGCGGGGACATTAACTATGGCTACACCTTC. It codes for CASSGDINYGYTF.

The CDR3 is CSVEDWTAANYGYTF. As DNA, the CDR3 is TGCAGCGTTGAAGACTGGACAGCAGCTAACTATGGCTACACCTTC. This chain links TRBV29-1 with TRBJ1-2; D possibly corresponds to TRBD1 (6 bases). The CDR3 extends over 15 amino acids. CDR1 and CDR2 (germline): SQVTM, ANQGSEA. V lost 0 bases and J lost 0, with 11 bases in between.

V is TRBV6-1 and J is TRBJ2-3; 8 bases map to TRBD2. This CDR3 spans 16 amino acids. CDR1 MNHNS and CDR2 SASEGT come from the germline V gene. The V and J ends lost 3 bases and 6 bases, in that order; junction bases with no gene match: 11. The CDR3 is CASSDTIAGTGDTQYF. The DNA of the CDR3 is TGTGCCAGCAGTGATACGATAGCGGGAACGGGGGATACGCAGTATTTT.

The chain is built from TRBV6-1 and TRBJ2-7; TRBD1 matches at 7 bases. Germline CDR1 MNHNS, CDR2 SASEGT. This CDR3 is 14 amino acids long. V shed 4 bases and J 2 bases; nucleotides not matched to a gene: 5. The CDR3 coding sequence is TGTGCCAGCAGTGCTCGGGACAGACCCTACGAGCAGTACGTC. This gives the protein CASSARDRPYEQYV.